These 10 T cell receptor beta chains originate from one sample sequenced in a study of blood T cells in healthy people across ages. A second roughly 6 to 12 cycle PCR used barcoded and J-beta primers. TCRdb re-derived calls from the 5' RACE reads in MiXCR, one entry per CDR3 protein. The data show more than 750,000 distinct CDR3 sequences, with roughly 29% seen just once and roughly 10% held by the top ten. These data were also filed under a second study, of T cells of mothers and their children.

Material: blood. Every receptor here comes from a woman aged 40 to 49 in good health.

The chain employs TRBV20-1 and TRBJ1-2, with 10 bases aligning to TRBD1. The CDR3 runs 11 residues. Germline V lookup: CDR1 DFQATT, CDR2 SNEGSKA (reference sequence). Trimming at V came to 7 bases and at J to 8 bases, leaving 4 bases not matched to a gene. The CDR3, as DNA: TGCAGTGGGGGGACAGGGGCCGGCTACACCTTC. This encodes CSGGTGAGYTF.

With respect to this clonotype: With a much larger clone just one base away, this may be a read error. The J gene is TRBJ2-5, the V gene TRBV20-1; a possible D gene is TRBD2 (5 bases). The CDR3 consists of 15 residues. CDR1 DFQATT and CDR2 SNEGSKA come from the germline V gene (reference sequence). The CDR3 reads CGASTPDTNQETQYF. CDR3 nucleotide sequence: TGCGGTGCTAGCACCCCAGACACGAACCAAGAGACCCAGTACTTC.

The DNA for the CDR3 is TGTGCCAGCAGCCCCAGCATAGGGCTGGCCACTGAAGCTTTCTTT. It yields the protein CASSPSIGLATEAFF. The V gene is TRBV7-3, the J gene TRBJ1-1; D is unresolved. This CDR3 comprises 15 residues. Germline V gene sequence: CDR1 SGHTA, CDR2 FQGTGA. The ends were cut back, 5 bases at V and 4 bases at J, with 17 bases in the middle.

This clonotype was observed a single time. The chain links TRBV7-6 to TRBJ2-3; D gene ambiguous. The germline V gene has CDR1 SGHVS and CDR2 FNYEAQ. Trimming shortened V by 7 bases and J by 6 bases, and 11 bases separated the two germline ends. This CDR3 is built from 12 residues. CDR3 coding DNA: TGTGCCAGCAACAAGTTTCAGGATACGCAGTATTTT. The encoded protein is CASNKFQDTQYF.

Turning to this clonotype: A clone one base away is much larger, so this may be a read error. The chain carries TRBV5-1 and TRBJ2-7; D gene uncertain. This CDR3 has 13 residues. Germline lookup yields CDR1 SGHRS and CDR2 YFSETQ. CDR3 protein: CASNLVEAYEQYF. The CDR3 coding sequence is TGCGCCAGCAACTTGGTAGAGGCCTACGAGCAGTACTTC.

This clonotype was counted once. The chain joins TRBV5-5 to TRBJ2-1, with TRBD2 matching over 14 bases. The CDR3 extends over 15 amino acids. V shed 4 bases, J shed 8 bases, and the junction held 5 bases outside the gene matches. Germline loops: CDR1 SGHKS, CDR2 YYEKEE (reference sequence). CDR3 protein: CASSMGLAGEDEQFF. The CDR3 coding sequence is TGTGCCAGCAGCATGGGACTAGCGGGGGAGGATGAGCAGTTCTTC.

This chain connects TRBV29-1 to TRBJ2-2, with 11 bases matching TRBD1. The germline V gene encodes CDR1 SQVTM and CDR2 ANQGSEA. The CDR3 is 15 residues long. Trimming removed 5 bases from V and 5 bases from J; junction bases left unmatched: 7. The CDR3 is CSVTGQGAETGELFF. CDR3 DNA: TGCAGCGTTACCGGACAGGGGGCAGAGACCGGGGAGCTGTTTTTT.

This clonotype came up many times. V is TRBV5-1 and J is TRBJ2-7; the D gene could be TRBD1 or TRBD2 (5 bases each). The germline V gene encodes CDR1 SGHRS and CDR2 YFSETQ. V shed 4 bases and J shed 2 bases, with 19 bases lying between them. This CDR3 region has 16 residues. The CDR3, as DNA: TGCGCCAGCAGCCCGGGGTCAGGGACGGGGACCTACGAGCAGTACTTC. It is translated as CASSPGSGTGTYEQYF.

CDR3 amino acids: CASQRGPNQPQHF. The CDR3 DNA follows: TGTGCCAGTCAAAGGGGGCCTAATCAGCCCCAGCATTTT. The chain uses TRBV3-1 and TRBJ1-5; TRBD1 matches at 7 bases. Per the germline V gene, CDR1 is LGHDT and CDR2 is YNNKEL (reference sequence). The length of the CDR3 is 13 residues. The V gene end was trimmed by 9 bases and the J gene end by 4 bases; junction bases not matched to a gene: 6.

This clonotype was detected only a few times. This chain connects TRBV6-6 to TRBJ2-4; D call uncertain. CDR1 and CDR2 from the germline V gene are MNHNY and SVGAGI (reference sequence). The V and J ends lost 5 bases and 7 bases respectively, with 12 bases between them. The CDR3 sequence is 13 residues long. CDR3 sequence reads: CASSTTGTNIQYF. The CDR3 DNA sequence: TGTGCCAGCAGTACTACTGGTACGAACATTCAGTACTTC.